These T cell receptor beta chains were read from a single sample in a study of CD8+ T cells in alopecia areata. Measured with immunoSEQ multiplex PCR; TCRdb has only the in-frame clones, and not every one. The sample includes 110,000 to 150,000 clones, roughly 61% of them seen just once. The sequences come from CD4+ T cells sorted from blood, collected at week 0. The receptor source for this set is a human donor with alopecia areata. The CDR3 runs from the conserved cysteine through the conserved F or W. D genes are given only for firm matches. Size is omitted from some rows. Given values are once, few, many or a class for expanded clones.

j_call d_call clone_size v_call cdr3_aa cdr3_nt
TRBJ1-3 . . TRBV29-1 CSLPGPVDGNTIYF TGCAGCCTTCCAGGGCCGGTTGATGGAAACACCATATATTTT
TRBJ1-5 . . TRBV30 CAWSAGHYDQPQHF TGTGCCTGGAGTGCGGGACACTACGATCAGCCCCAGCATTTT
TRBJ1-1 . few TRBV7-9 CASQRTTEAFF TGTGCCAGCCAAAGGACCACTGAAGCTTTCTTT
TRBJ1-2 TRBD1 . TRBV5-6 CASSPRTGDGYTF TGTGCCAGCAGCCCACGGACAGGGGATGGCTACACCTTC
TRBJ2-1 . . TRBV11-1 CASSLYQGMDEQFF TGTGCCAGCAGCTTATATCAGGGAATGGATGAGCAGTTCTTC
TRBJ2-7 . . TRBV5-1 CASSLLGDYEQYF TGCGCCAGCAGCTTGCTGGGAGACTACGAGCAGTACTTC
TRBJ1-2 TRBD1 few TRBV6-5 CASSLTGANYGYTF TGTGCCAGCAGCCTCACAGGGGCTAACTATGGCTACACCTTC
TRBJ1-2 . . TRBV12-2 CASRIGPNYGYTF TGTGCAAGTCGCATAGGGCCCAACTATGGCTACACCTTC
TRBJ2-7 . . TRBV27 CASRTRQAYEQYF TGTGCCAGCAGGACAAGACAGGCCTACGAGCAGTACTTC
TRBJ2-2 TRBD2 . TRBV7-9 CASSSGLAGDGELFF TGTGCCAGCAGCTCCGGACTAGCGGGGGACGGGGAGCTGTTTTTT
TRBJ1-2 TRBD1 few TRBV27 CASSGQGGLVYGYTF TGTGCCAGCAGTGGACAGGGTGGGCTGGTTTACGGCTACACCTTC
TRBJ2-5 TRBD1 few TRBV25-1 CASSEIGGQGSYAQYF TGTGCCAGCAGTGAAATAGGGGGACAGGGAAGTTACGCCCAGTACTTC
TRBJ2-7 . . TRBV5-1 CASSLGGRTYEQYF TGCGCCAGCAGCTTAGGGGGTAGGACCTACGAGCAGTACTTC
TRBJ2-4 . . TRBV30 CAWSTGTGNIQYF TGTGCCTGGAGTACAGGGACTGGAAACATTCAGTACTTC
TRBJ2-5 . . TRBV7-9 CASSPTVQETQYF TGTGCCAGCAGCCCAACAGTCCAAGAGACCCAGTACTTC
TRBJ1-6 . few TRBV6-6 CASRPGQIPPLHF TGTGCCAGCAGACCAGGACAGATCCCACCCCTCCACTTT
TRBJ2-4 TRBD2 . TRBV5-1 CASSSLAGELQNIQYF TGCGCCAGCAGCTCCCTAGCGGGGGAGCTACAAAACATTCAGTACTTC
TRBJ2-1 TRBD2 . TRBV18 CASSPPKSGGHYNEQFF TGTGCCAGCTCACCACCAAAAAGCGGGGGCCATTACAATGAGCAGTTCTTC
TRBJ2-3 . . TRBV11-2 CASSQDWVTDTQYF TGTGCCAGCAGCCAGGACTGGGTCACAGATACGCAGTATTTT
TRBJ1-6 . . TRBV9 CASSDGVSGSPLHF TGTGCCAGCAGCGACGGAGTATCGGGTTCACCCCTCCACTTT
TRBJ2-3 . . TRBV7-2 CASSLTPGTDTQYF TGTGCCAGCAGCTTAACTCCAGGCACAGATACGCAGTATTTT
TRBJ2-5 . . TRBV21-1 CASSPGQGPRETQYF TGTGCCAGCAGCCCCGGACAGGGACCAAGGGAGACCCAGTACTTC
TRBJ2-4 . . TRBV4-3 CASSLTRLETRYF TGCGCCAGCAGCCTCACCCGACTGGAGACTAGGTACTTC
TRBJ2-7 TRBD1 . TRBV27 CASSLSGQGNEYF TGTGCCAGCAGTTTATCGGGACAGGGGAACGAGTACTTC
TRBJ1-1 . . TRBV9 CASSVEWEGGTEAFF TGTGCCAGCAGCGTAGAGTGGGAGGGGGGCACTGAAGCTTTCTTT
TRBJ1-2 TRBD1 few TRBV29-1 CSVEAGGYGYTF TGCAGCGTTGAGGCAGGGGGCTACGGCTACACCTTC
TRBJ1-1 . . TRBV29-1 CSVESETMNTEAFF TGCAGCGTTGAATCTGAGACAATGAACACTGAAGCTTTCTTT
TRBJ2-5 . once TRBV20-1 CSGGEETQYF TGCAGTGGAGGGGAAGAGACCCAGTACTTC
TRBJ2-5 TRBD2 few TRBV9 CASSRSGGARETQYF TGTGCCAGCAGCCGTAGCGGGGGGGCCCGGGAGACCCAGTACTTC
TRBJ2-4 . few TRBV27 CASSPSTWFGGDIQYF TGTGCCAGCAGTCCATCGACATGGTTCGGTGGGGACATTCAGTACTTC
TRBJ2-1 . . TRBV9 CASSVAGASSYNEQFF TGTGCCAGCAGCGTAGCGGGGGCTAGCTCCTACAATGAGCAGTTCTTC
TRBJ2-5 . . TRBV5-1 CASSKNTGTETQYF TGCGCCAGCAGCAAGAACACAGGGACAGAGACCCAGTACTTC
TRBJ2-2 . few TRBV12-5 CASGFLGGTGELFF TGTGCTAGTGGTTTCCTCGGGGGCACCGGGGAGCTGTTTTTT
TRBJ1-2 . . TRBV29-1 CSVASYGYTF TGCAGCGTTGCGAGCTATGGCTACACCTTC
TRBJ1-2 . . TRBV7-3 CASSSPTSYGYTF TGTGCCAGCAGCTCCCCTACGAGCTATGGCTACACCTTC
TRBJ1-2 . once TRBV4-3 CASSQDPGYGGYTF TGCGCCAGCAGCCAAGATCCCGGGTATGGAGGCTACACCTTC
TRBJ2-1 . . TRBV30 CAWSPIGEVYNEQFF TGTGCCTGGAGCCCGATAGGGGAGGTATACAATGAGCAGTTCTTC
TRBJ1-2 . . TRBV4-3 CASSQELQIYGYTF TGCGCCAGCAGCCAAGAGTTACAGATTTATGGCTACACCTTC
TRBJ1-1 TRBD1 . TRBV25-1 CASRRQGDNTEAFF TGTGCCAGCAGAAGACAGGGGGATAACACTGAAGCTTTCTTT
TRBJ1-1 . . TRBV10-2 CASSRDRNTEAFF TGCGCCAGCAGCCGCGACAGGAACACTGAAGCTTTCTTT
TRBJ1-2 . . TRBV30 CAWTAGYGYTF TGTGCCTGGACCGCCGGCTATGGCTACACCTTC
TRBJ1-1 TRBD1 few TRBV15 CATSRAGQPDTEAFF TGTGCCACCAGCAGAGCGGGACAGCCGGACACTGAAGCTTTCTTT
TRBJ2-1 . . TRBV5-1 CASSLAGQYNEQFF TGCGCCAGCAGCTTGGCCGGACAGTACAATGAGCAGTTCTTC
TRBJ1-1 . few TRBV4-2 CASSQDWGQGTEAFF TGTGCCAGCAGCCAAGATTGGGGCCAGGGGACTGAAGCTTTCTTT
TRBJ2-3 . few TRBV20-1 CSASTDTQYF TGCAGTGCTAGCACAGATACGCAGTATTTT
TRBJ2-7 TRBD1 few TRBV29-1 CSSRQGGSYEQYF TGCAGCTCCAGACAGGGGGGATCCTACGAGCAGTACTTC
TRBJ2-7 . . TRBV9 CASSVGTEGYEQYF TGTGCCAGCAGCGTAGGGACAGAGGGGTACGAGCAGTACTTC
TRBJ2-1 TRBD2 . TRBV5-1 CASSALLAGLTYNEQFF TGCGCCAGCAGCGCATTACTAGCGGGGCTTACCTACAATGAGCAGTTCTTC
TRBJ1-1 . . TRBV29-1 CSSARQTNTEAFF TGCAGCTCCGCGAGACAAACGAACACTGAAGCTTTCTTT
TRBJ1-3 . . TRBV29-1 CSVTSGAGNTIYF TGCAGCGTTACCTCAGGGGCTGGAAACACCATATATTTT
TRBJ2-7 TRBD1 . TRBV5-1 CASSPTWGQGDEQYF TGCGCCAGCAGCCCGACTTGGGGACAGGGGGACGAGCAGTACTTC
TRBJ1-4 . once TRBV2 CASSDRTTNEKLFF TGTGCCAGCAGTGACAGGACAACTAATGAAAAACTGTTTTTT
TRBJ2-2 TRBD1 few TRBV5-1 CASSLSLTGATGELFF TGCGCCAGCAGCTTAAGTTTGACAGGGGCCACCGGGGAGCTGTTTTTT
TRBJ2-1 TRBD2 . TRBV30 CAWRGPGTRNYNEQFF TGTGCCTGGAGGGGGCCGGGGACTAGGAATTACAATGAGCAGTTCTTC
TRBJ2-7 TRBD1 . TRBV10-3 CAIRDRSYEQYF TGTGCCATTCGGGACAGATCCTACGAGCAGTACTTC
TRBJ1-5 . few TRBV11-2 CASSPSTDNQPQHF TGTGCCAGCAGCCCCTCGACGGATAATCAGCCCCAGCATTTT
TRBJ1-2 TRBD1 . TRBV6-5 CASSRDSYYGYTF TGTGCCAGCAGTCGGGACAGCTACTATGGCTACACCTTC
TRBJ2-5 TRBD1 once TRBV25-1 CASSGWTGDETQYF TGTGCCAGCAGTGGCTGGACAGGGGATGAGACCCAGTACTTC
TRBJ1-5 TRBD1 . TRBV6-5 CASSRTGLSQPQHF TGTGCCAGCAGTCGGACAGGGCTGTCTCAGCCCCAGCATTTT